Listed below are T cell receptor beta chains from one sample, sequenced in a study of human T cells and chemical hapten exposure. Via MiXCR, TCRdb re-called the 5' RACE reads, giving one row per CDR3 protein. The sample has 75,000 or so distinct CDR3 sequences; roughly 15% are singletons. These receptors all come from a female donor in good health. The CDR3 runs from the conserved cysteine through the conserved F or W. Fields, in order: J gene, clone size, V gene, D gene, CDR3 protein. The D gene is left open where the match is weak. Some rows mark clone size as missing; the rest say once, few, many or name a class of expanded clone.

J gene: TRBJ1-2
clone size: NA
V gene: TRBV6-4
D gene: NA
CDR3 protein: CASSLTEGIGYTF

J gene: TRBJ2-7
clone size: NA
V gene: TRBV28
D gene: NA
CDR3 protein: CASSGEGLDEQYF

J gene: TRBJ2-4
clone size: NA
V gene: TRBV7-2
D gene: TRBD2
CDR3 protein: CASSFTSGGSKNIQYF

J gene: TRBJ1-5
clone size: few
V gene: TRBV5-5
D gene: NA
CDR3 protein: CASSPTPFSNQPQHF

J gene: TRBJ2-3
clone size: many
V gene: TRBV29-1
D gene: NA
CDR3 protein: CSVEDQKGSVYF

J gene: TRBJ1-6
clone size: few
V gene: TRBV5-1
D gene: TRBD1
CDR3 protein: CASSLASLWDSSYNSPLHF

J gene: TRBJ1-2
clone size: NA
V gene: TRBV18
D gene: NA
CDR3 protein: CASSPDSGYGYTF

J gene: TRBJ2-2
clone size: few
V gene: TRBV7-2
D gene: NA
CDR3 protein: CASTLMGGSNTGELFF

J gene: TRBJ2-7
clone size: few
V gene: TRBV27
D gene: TRBD1
CDR3 protein: CASSFLPGQGSYEQYF

J gene: TRBJ1-2
clone size: NA
V gene: TRBV7-9
D gene: TRBD1
CDR3 protein: CASSLGGTGDGYTF

J gene: TRBJ1-1
clone size: NA
V gene: TRBV7-9
D gene: NA
CDR3 protein: CASSLREGNTEAFF

J gene: TRBJ1-4
clone size: NA
V gene: TRBV12-3/TRBV12-4
D gene: NA
CDR3 protein: CASSLKGGGEKLFF

J gene: TRBJ2-3
clone size: few
V gene: TRBV20-1
D gene: NA
CDR3 protein: CSARDLRTTSTDTQYF

J gene: TRBJ2-1
clone size: few
V gene: TRBV3-1
D gene: TRBD2
CDR3 protein: CASSQDGAGVYEQFF

J gene: TRBJ2-2
clone size: NA
V gene: TRBV3-1
D gene: TRBD2
CDR3 protein: CASSQGLAGTTGELFF

J gene: TRBJ2-2
clone size: NA
V gene: TRBV28
D gene: TRBD1
CDR3 protein: CASQGGQGAFGYTGELFF

J gene: TRBJ1-2
clone size: few
V gene: TRBV30
D gene: TRBD1
CDR3 protein: CAWSLPPRGDYGYTF

J gene: TRBJ2-1
clone size: few
V gene: TRBV13
D gene: TRBD2
CDR3 protein: CASRELLAGVLIEQFF

J gene: TRBJ2-4
clone size: NA
V gene: TRBV28
D gene: NA
CDR3 protein: CASSLPSARRLNIQYF

J gene: TRBJ1-2
clone size: few
V gene: TRBV7-2
D gene: TRBD1
CDR3 protein: CASSSRTGGALSGYTF

J gene: TRBJ2-5
clone size: few
V gene: TRBV20-1
D gene: NA
CDR3 protein: CSARDSVRMQETQYF

J gene: TRBJ1-5
clone size: few
V gene: TRBV28
D gene: TRBD1
CDR3 protein: CASRASGGTGRNQPQHF

J gene: TRBJ2-2
clone size: NA
V gene: TRBV6-5
D gene: NA
CDR3 protein: CASRWDRSRTGELFF

J gene: TRBJ1-2
clone size: many
V gene: TRBV28
D gene: NA
CDR3 protein: CASSPDTHNYGYTF

J gene: TRBJ1-1
clone size: few
V gene: TRBV6-1
D gene: NA
CDR3 protein: CASSERGWGTEAFF

J gene: TRBJ1-1
clone size: once
V gene: TRBV20-1
D gene: TRBD1
CDR3 protein: CSAGQGSDAFF

J gene: TRBJ2-7
clone size: NA
V gene: TRBV4-1
D gene: TRBD1
CDR3 protein: CASSQGITGDTYEQYF

J gene: TRBJ2-7
clone size: few
V gene: TRBV5-1
D gene: TRBD1
CDR3 protein: CASSLEPGQGVYEQYF

J gene: TRBJ2-3
clone size: NA
V gene: TRBV27
D gene: NA
CDR3 protein: CASSPDPLGTDTQYF

J gene: TRBJ2-6
clone size: NA
V gene: TRBV20-1
D gene: NA
CDR3 protein: CSARAPSGANVLTF

J gene: TRBJ2-7
clone size: NA
V gene: TRBV20-1
D gene: NA
CDR3 protein: CSAAQALSYEQYF

J gene: TRBJ2-3
clone size: many
V gene: TRBV6-2/TRBV6-3
D gene: NA
CDR3 protein: CASSSPRDSTDTQYF

J gene: TRBJ1-5
clone size: many
V gene: TRBV6-2/TRBV6-3
D gene: TRBD1
CDR3 protein: CASTSRDSRGVNQPQHF

J gene: TRBJ1-5
clone size: few
V gene: TRBV10-3
D gene: TRBD1
CDR3 protein: CAISSGTATSNQPQHF

J gene: TRBJ1-1
clone size: many
V gene: TRBV28
D gene: TRBD1
CDR3 protein: CASRGQGGRYTEAFF

J gene: TRBJ2-2
clone size: few
V gene: TRBV5-6
D gene: NA
CDR3 protein: CASSSSDSGRGTGELFF

J gene: TRBJ2-5
clone size: few
V gene: TRBV23-1
D gene: NA
CDR3 protein: CASSPTRCPHRARKGTQYF

J gene: TRBJ2-3
clone size: NA
V gene: TRBV7-2
D gene: TRBD2
CDR3 protein: CASSLGTSGVTQYF

J gene: TRBJ1-1
clone size: NA
V gene: TRBV12-5
D gene: TRBD1
CDR3 protein: CASGLVRGSGGQGGGKNTEAFF

J gene: TRBJ1-1
clone size: many
V gene: TRBV6-5
D gene: NA
CDR3 protein: CASSYRNTEAFF

J gene: TRBJ2-3
clone size: few
V gene: TRBV29-1
D gene: NA
CDR3 protein: CSVENRLRISTDTQYF

J gene: TRBJ1-1
clone size: NA
V gene: TRBV6-5
D gene: NA
CDR3 protein: CASSRDLLDEAFF

J gene: TRBJ1-1
clone size: many
V gene: TRBV7-8
D gene: NA
CDR3 protein: CASSGGGTEAFF

J gene: TRBJ2-3
clone size: many
V gene: TRBV6-6
D gene: NA
CDR3 protein: CASSYGTDTQYF

J gene: TRBJ1-1
clone size: NA
V gene: TRBV7-2
D gene: NA
CDR3 protein: CASSLDGLSEAFF

J gene: TRBJ1-5
clone size: few
V gene: TRBV5-6
D gene: TRBD1
CDR3 protein: CASSFDRGLQPQHF

J gene: TRBJ2-7
clone size: many
V gene: TRBV28
D gene: NA
CDR3 protein: CASRIESEQYF

J gene: TRBJ1-1
clone size: few
V gene: TRBV29-1
D gene: NA
CDR3 protein: CSVLFSISNTEAFF

J gene: TRBJ2-7
clone size: few
V gene: TRBV7-2
D gene: TRBD2
CDR3 protein: CASSLSRGRAYEQYF

J gene: TRBJ2-3
clone size: NA
V gene: TRBV28
D gene: NA
CDR3 protein: CASSQSRDLTTDTQYF

J gene: TRBJ2-1
clone size: NA
V gene: TRBV20-1
D gene: TRBD1
CDR3 protein: CSARAATGGRVANEQFF

J gene: TRBJ2-4
clone size: many
V gene: TRBV5-3
D gene: NA
CDR3 protein: CARSPQRLLAKNIQYF

J gene: TRBJ1-5
clone size: few
V gene: TRBV2
D gene: NA
CDR3 protein: CASRASNQPQHF

J gene: TRBJ1-5
clone size: NA
V gene: TRBV27
D gene: NA
CDR3 protein: CASRPKGVSNQPQHF

J gene: TRBJ2-6
clone size: few
V gene: TRBV5-1
D gene: TRBD1
CDR3 protein: CASSLILRTGASSGANVLTF